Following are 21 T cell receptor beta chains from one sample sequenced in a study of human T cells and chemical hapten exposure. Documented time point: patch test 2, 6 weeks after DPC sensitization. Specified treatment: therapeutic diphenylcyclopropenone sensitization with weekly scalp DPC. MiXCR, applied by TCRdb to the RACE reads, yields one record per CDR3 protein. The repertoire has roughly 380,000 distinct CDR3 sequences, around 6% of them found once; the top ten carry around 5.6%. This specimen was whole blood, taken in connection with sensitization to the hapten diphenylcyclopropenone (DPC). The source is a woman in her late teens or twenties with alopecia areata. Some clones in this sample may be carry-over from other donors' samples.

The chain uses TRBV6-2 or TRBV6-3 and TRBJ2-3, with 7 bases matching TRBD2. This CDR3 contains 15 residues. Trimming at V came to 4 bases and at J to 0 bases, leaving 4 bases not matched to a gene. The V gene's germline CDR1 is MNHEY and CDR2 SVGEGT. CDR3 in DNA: TGTGCCAGCAGTTCTAGCGGTCTGAGCACAGATACGCAGTATTTT. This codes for CASSSSGLSTDTQYF.

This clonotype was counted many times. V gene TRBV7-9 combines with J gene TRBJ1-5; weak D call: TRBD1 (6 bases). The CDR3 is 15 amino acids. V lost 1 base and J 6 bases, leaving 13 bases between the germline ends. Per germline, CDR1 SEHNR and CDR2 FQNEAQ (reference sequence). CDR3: CASSLVGGAGQPQHF. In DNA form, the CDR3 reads TGTGCCAGCAGCTTAGTAGGGGGGGCTGGTCAGCCCCAGCATTTT.

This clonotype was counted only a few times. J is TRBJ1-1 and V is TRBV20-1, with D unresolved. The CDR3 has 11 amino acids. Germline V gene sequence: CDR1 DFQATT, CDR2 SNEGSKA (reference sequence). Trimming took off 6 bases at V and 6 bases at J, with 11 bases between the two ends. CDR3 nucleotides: TGCAGTGCAGCGACGGGAGCTGAAGCTTTCTTT. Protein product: CSAATGAEAFF.

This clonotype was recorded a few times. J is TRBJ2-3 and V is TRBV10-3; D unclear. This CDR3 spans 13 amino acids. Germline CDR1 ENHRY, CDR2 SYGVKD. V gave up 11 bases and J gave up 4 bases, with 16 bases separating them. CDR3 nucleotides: TGTGCCGTAACGGGCCCGAGCGCAGATACGCAGTATTTT. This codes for CAVTGPSADTQYF.

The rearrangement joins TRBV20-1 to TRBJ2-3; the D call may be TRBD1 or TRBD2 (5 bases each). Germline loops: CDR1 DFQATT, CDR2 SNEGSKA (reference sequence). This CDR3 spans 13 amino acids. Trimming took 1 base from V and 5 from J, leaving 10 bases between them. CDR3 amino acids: CSARVGDLDTQYF. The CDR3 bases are TGCAGTGCTAGAGTCGGGGACCTAGATACGCAGTATTTT.

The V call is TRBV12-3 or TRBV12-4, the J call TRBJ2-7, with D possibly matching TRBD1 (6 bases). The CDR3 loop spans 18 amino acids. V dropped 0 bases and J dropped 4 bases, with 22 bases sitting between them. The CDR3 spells CASSLAPRLVGARYEQYF. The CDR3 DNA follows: TGTGCCAGCAGTTTAGCGCCCCGTTTAGTGGGGGCCAGGTACGAGCAGTACTTC.

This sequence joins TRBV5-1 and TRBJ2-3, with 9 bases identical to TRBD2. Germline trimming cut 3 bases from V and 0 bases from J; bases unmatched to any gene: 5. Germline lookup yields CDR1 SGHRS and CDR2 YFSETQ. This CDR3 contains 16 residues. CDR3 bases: TGCGCCAGCAGCTCACGTACTAGCGGGAGCACAGATACGCAGTATTTT. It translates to CASSSRTSGSTDTQYF.

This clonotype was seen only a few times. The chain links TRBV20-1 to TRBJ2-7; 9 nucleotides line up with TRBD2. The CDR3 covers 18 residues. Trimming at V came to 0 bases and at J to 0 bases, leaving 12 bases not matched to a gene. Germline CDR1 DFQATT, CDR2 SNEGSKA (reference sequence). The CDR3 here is CSARDRGLAGFTSYEQYF. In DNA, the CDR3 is TGCAGTGCTAGAGATCGTGGCCTAGCGGGGTTCACCTCCTACGAGCAGTACTTC.

The CDR3 here is CSARAPDSSYNEQFF. The DNA for the CDR3 is TGCAGTGCTAGAGCGCCCGACAGCTCCTACAATGAGCAGTTCTTC. This chain connects TRBV20-1 to TRBJ2-1, with D perhaps TRBD1 (5 bases). Trimming removed 1 base from V and 0 bases from J, with 10 bases in between. CDR3 length: 15 residues. CDR1 is DFQATT, CDR2 SNEGSKA, per germline (reference sequence).

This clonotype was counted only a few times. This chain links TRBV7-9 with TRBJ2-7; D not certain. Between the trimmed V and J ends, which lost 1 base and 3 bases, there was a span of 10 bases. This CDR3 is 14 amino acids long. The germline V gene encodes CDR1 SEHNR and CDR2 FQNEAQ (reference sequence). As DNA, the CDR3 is TGTGCCAGCAGCTTAGGAGCTCTATTCTACGAGCAGTACTTC. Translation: CASSLGALFYEQYF.

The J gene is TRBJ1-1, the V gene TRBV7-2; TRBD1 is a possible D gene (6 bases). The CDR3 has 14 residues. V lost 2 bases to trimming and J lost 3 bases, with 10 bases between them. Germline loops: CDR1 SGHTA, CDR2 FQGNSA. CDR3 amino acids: CASSLYRVDTEAFF. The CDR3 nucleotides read TGTGCCAGCAGCTTATACAGGGTGGACACTGAAGCTTTCTTT.

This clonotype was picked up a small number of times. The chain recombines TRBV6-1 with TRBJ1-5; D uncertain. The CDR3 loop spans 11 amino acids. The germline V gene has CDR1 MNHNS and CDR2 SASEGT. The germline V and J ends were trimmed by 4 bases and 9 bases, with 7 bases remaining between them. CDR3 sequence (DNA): TGTGCCAGCAGTGGGGCGTCGCCCCAGCATTTT. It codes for CASSGASPQHF.

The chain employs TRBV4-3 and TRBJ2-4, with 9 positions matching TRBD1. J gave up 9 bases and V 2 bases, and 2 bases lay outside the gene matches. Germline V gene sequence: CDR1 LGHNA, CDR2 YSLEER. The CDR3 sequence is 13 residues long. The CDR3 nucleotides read TGCGCCAGCAGCCAACTGACAGGGGGCATTCAGTACTTC. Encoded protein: CASSQLTGGIQYF.

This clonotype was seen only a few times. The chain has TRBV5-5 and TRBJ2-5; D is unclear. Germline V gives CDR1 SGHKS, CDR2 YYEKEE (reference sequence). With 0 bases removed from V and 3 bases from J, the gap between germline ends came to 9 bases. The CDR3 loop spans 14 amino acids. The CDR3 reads CASSLEPYKETQYF. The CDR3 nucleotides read TGTGCCAGCAGCTTGGAACCTTACAAAGAGACCCAGTACTTC.

CDR3 residues: CASSDPRGTEETQYF. Written as DNA, the CDR3 is TGCGCCAGCAGCGACCCCCGTGGGACAGAAGAGACCCAGTACTTC. This sequence joins TRBV5-1 and TRBJ2-5; 7 nucleotides align to TRBD1. This CDR3 has 15 residues. Trimming cost V 4 bases and J 3 bases; bases outside gene matches: 9. Germline V gene sequence: CDR1 SGHRS, CDR2 YFSETQ.

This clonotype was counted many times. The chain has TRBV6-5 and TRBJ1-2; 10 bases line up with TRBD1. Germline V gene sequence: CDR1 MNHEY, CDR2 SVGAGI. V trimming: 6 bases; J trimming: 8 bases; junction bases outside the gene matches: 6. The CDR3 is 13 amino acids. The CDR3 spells CASSWDRGGGYTF. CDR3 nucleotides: TGTGCCAGCAGCTGGGACAGGGGTGGGGGCTACACCTTC.

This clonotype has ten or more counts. DNA of the CDR3: TGTGCCAGCACCGTGGCAGGTCGTAACACTGAAGCTTTCTTT. Translating gives CASTVAGRNTEAFF. The gene calls are TRBV12-3 or TRBV12-4 and TRBJ1-1; no clear D. V was cut by 7 bases and J by 2 bases, with 14 bases left in between. The CDR3 length is 14 residues.

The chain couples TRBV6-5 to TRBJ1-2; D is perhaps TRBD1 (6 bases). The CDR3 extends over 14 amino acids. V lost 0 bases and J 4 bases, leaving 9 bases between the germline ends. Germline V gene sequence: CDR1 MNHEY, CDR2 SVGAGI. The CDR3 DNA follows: TGTGCCAGCAGTTACTCAGGGACAACCTATGGCTACACCTTC. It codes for CASSYSGTTYGYTF.

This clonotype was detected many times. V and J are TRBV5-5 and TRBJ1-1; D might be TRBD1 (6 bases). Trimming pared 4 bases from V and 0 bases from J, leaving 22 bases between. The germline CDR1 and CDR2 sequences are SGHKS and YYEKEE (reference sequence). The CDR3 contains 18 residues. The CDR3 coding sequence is TGTGCCAGCAGCCACCCCACAGGGTCCATTATGATGAACACTGAAGCTTTCTTT. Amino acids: CASSHPTGSIMMNTEAFF.

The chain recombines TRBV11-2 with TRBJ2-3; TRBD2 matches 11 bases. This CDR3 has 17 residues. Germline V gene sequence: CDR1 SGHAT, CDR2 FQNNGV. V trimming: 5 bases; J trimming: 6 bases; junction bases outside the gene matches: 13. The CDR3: CASSPDPATSGVDTQYF. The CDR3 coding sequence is TGTGCCAGCAGCCCCGACCCCGCGACTAGCGGGGTTGATACGCAGTATTTT.

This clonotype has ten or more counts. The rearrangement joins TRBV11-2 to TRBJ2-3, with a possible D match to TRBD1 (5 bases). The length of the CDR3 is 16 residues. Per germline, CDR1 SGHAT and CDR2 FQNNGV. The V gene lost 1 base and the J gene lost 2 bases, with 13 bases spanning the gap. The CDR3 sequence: CASSLGGQIFTDTQYF. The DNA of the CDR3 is TGTGCCAGCAGCTTAGGAGGACAAATCTTCACAGATACGCAGTATTTT. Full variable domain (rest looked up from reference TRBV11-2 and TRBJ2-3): EAGVAQSPRYKIIEKRQSVAFWCNPISGHATLYWYQQILGQGPKLLIQFQNNGVVDDSQLPKDRFSAERLKGVDSTLKIQPAKLEDSAVYLCASSLGGQIFTDTQYFGPGTRLTVL.